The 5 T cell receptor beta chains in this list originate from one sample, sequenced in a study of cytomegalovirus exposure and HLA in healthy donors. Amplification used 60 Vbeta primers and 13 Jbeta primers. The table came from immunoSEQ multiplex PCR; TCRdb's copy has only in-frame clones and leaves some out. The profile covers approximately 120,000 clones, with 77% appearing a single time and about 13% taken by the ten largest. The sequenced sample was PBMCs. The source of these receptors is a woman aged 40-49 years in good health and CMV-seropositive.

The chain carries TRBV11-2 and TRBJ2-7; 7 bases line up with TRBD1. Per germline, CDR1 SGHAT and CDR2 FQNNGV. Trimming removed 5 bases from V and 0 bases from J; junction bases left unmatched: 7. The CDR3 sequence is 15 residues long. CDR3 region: CASSGDRVASYEQYF. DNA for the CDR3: TGTGCCAGCAGCGGCGACAGGGTGGCCTCCTACGAGCAGTACTTC.

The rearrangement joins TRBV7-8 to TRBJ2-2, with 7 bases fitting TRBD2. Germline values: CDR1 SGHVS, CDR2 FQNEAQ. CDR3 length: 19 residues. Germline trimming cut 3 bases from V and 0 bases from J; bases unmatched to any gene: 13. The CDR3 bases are TGTGCCAGCAGCTTCGACCCGGCGGGGGTCTCCGCGAACACCGGGGAGCTGTTTTTT. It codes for CASSFDPAGVSANTGELFF. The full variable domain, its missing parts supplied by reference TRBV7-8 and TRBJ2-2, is GAGVSQSPRYKVAKRGQDVALRCDPISGHVSLFWYQQALGQGPEFLTYFQNEAQLDKSGLPSDRFFAERPEGSVSTLKIQRTQQEDSAVYLCASSFDPAGVSANTGELFFGEGSRLTVL.

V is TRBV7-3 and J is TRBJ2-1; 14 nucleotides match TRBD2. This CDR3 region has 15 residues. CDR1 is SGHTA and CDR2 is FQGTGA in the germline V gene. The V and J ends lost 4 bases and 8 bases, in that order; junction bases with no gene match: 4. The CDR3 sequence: CASSSGLAGVYEQFF. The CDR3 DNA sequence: TGTGCCAGCAGCTCGGGACTAGCGGGAGTCTATGAGCAGTTCTTC.

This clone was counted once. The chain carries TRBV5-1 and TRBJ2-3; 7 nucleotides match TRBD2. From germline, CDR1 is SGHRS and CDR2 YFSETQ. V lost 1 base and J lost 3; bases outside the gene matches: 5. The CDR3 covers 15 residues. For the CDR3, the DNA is TGCGCCAGCAGCTTGCAGACTAGCAAGACAGATACGCAGTATTTT. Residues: CASSLQTSKTDTQYF.

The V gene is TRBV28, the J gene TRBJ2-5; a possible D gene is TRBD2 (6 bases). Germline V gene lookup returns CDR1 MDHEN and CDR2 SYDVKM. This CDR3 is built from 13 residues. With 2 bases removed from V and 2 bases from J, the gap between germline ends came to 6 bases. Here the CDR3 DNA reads TGTGCCAGCAGTTTAGGGGGGCAAGAGACCCAGTACTTC. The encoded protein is CASSLGGQETQYF.